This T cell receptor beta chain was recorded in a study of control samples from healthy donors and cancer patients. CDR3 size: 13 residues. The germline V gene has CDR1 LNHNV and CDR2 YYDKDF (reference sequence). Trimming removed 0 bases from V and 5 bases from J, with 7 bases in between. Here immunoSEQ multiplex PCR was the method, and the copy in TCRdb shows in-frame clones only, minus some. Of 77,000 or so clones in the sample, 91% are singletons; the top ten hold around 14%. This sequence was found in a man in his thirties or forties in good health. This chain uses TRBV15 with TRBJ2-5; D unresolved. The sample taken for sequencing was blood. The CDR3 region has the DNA TGTGCCACCAGCAGAGATCTGGCGGAGACCCAGTACTTC. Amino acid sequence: CATSRDLAETQYF.